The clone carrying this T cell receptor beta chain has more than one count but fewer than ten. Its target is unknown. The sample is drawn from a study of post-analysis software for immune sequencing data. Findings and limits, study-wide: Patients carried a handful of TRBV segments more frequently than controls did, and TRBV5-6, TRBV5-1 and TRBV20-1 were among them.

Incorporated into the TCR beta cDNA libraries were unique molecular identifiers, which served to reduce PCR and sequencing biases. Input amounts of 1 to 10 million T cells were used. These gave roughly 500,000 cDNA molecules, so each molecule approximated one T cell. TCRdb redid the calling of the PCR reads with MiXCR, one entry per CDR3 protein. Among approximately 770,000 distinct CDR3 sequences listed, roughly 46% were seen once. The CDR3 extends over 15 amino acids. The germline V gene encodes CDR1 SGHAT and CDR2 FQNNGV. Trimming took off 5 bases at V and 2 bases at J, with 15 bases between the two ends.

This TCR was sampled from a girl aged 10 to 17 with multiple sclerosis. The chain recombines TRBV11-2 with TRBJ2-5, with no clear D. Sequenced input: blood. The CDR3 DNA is TGTGCCAGCAGCCCCGGAACTACGAGGCAAGAGACCCAGTACTTC. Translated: CASSPGTTRQETQYF.